A single sample gave rise to the 18 T cell receptor beta chains below, sequenced in a study of shared clonotypes between healthy human individuals. Only in-frame clones appear in the TCRdb table, and some are missing; sequencing was by immunoSEQ multiplex PCR. The sample records about 450,000 clones, roughly three quarters being singletons. Sequenced material: PBMCs. The receptors were gathered from a woman in her 40s in good health. Some clones in this sample may be carry-over from other donors' samples.

The chain employs TRBV19 and TRBJ1-1; possible D gene TRBD1, 5 bases. This CDR3 is built from 14 residues. Trimming pared 3 bases from V and 7 bases from J, leaving 15 bases between. Germline V lookup: CDR1 LNHDA, CDR2 SQIVND (reference sequence). The CDR3 protein is CASSMGAGRGEAFF. The CDR3 region has the DNA TGTGCCAGTAGTATGGGCGCAGGGCGCGGTGAAGCTTTCTTT.

V and J are TRBV18 and TRBJ2-3, with a weak D call TRBD2 (5 bases). This CDR3 comprises 12 residues. V shed 4 bases and J shed 6 bases, with 8 bases lying between them. Germline V gene lookup returns CDR1 KGHSH and CDR2 LQKENI. The CDR3 loop reads CASSRAEDTQYF. CDR3 nucleotides: TGTGCCAGCTCACGAGCGGAGGATACGCAGTATTTT.

On this clone: The identical CDR3 is also encoded by other nucleotide sequences in the sample. The chain employs TRBV10-3 and TRBJ2-7; D is possibly TRBD1 or TRBD2 (5 bases each). Per germline, CDR1 ENHRY and CDR2 SYGVKD. The CDR3 is made up of 14 amino acids. Trimming took 3 bases from V and 0 from J, leaving 9 bases between them. The CDR3 coding sequence is TGTGCCATCAGTGAATCAGGGAGCTCCTACGAGCAGTACTTC. Translating gives CAISESGSSYEQYF.

The chain is built from TRBV5-6 and TRBJ1-2; TRBD1 is a possible D gene (5 bases). The CDR3 has 13 residues. CDR1 and CDR2 from the germline V gene are SGHDT and YYEEEE. With 4 bases removed from V and 5 bases from J, the gap between germline ends came to 12 bases. The CDR3 nucleotides are TGTGCCAGCAGCGTTACAGGTCCGTATGGCTACACCTTC. It codes for CASSVTGPYGYTF.

The rearrangement joins TRBV2 to TRBJ2-1; 7 positions agree with TRBD1. V dropped 7 bases and J dropped 7; count of bases not matched to a gene: 10. CDR1 and CDR2 from the germline V gene are SNHLY and FYNNEI. This CDR3 contains 14 residues. In DNA form, the CDR3 reads TGTGCCAGCACCCGGGACAGCCCTCCAAATGAGCAGTTCTTC. As protein: CASTRDSPPNEQFF.

V is TRBV4-2 and J is TRBJ1-4; D ambiguous. The CDR3 spans 14 residues. Germline CDR1 is LGHNA and CDR2 is YNFKEQ. The V end was cut by 0 bases, the J end by 4 bases, with 6 bases between. CDR3 sequence reads: CASSQDSLNEKLFF. The CDR3 nucleotides read TGTGCCAGCAGCCAAGACAGCCTTAATGAAAAACTGTTTTTT.

The rearrangement uses TRBV19 and TRBJ2-7; TRBD1 matches at 8 bases. Losses at the gene ends were 5 bases for V and 7 bases for J; bases not matched to a gene: 16. Per the germline V gene, CDR1 is LNHDA and CDR2 is SQIVND (reference sequence). CDR3 length equals 16 residues. Here the CDR3 reads CASSGTRTGKFKEQYF. DNA of the CDR3: TGTGCCAGTAGTGGGACACGGACAGGGAAGTTTAAAGAGCAGTACTTC. The whole variable domain, remainder taken from reference TRBV19 and TRBJ2-7, is DGGITQSPKYLFRKEGQNVTLSCEQNLNHDAMYWYRQDPGQGLRLIYYSQIVNDFQKGDIAEGYSVSREKKESFPLTVTSAQKNPTAFYLCASSGTRTGKFKEQYFGPGTRLTVT.

The chain combines TRBV27 with TRBJ2-7, with D possibly matching TRBD2 (5 bases). Trimming took off 5 bases at V and 4 bases at J, with 12 bases between the two ends. CDR1 and CDR2 (germline): MNHEY, SMNVEV (reference sequence). The CDR3 contains 13 residues. Written as DNA, the CDR3 is TGTGCCAGCAGTCAGGACTCCGAATACGAGCAGTACTTC. Translating it yields CASSQDSEYEQYF.

This rearrangement joins TRBV2 to TRBJ2-1; the D is unclear. This CDR3 region has 13 residues. V was cut by 2 bases and J by 5 bases, with 7 bases left in between. The germline CDR1 and CDR2 sequences are SNHLY and FYNNEI. The CDR3 here is CASSEIRDNEQFF. DNA for the CDR3: TGTGCCAGCAGTGAAATAAGAGACAATGAGCAGTTCTTC.

Only one count was recorded for this clone. The CDR3 DNA follows: TGTGCCAGTGGGACATCCTCTGGAAACACCATATATTTT. Amino acid sequence: CASGTSSGNTIYF. The rearrangement joins TRBV19 to TRBJ1-3; possibly TRBD1 for D (6 bases). The germline V gene encodes CDR1 LNHDA and CDR2 SQIVND (reference sequence). The CDR3 length is 13 residues. V lost 8 bases, J lost 0 bases, and 8 bases lay in between.

V gene TRBV6-6 combines with J gene TRBJ2-7; possibly TRBD1 for D (5 bases). Germline V gives CDR1 MNHNY, CDR2 SVGAGI (reference sequence). The CDR3 extends over 11 amino acids. V was clipped by 10 bases and J by 3 bases, with 10 bases between them. CDR3 DNA sequence: TGTGCCACCACAGGATTCTACGAGCAGTACTTC. It codes for CATTGFYEQYF.

The chain employs TRBV7-2 and TRBJ1-4; 7 bases are shared with TRBD1. V was clipped by 5 bases and J by 3 bases; unmatched bases: 6. This CDR3 is built from 15 residues. Germline V gene sequence: CDR1 SGHTA, CDR2 FQGNSA. This chain's CDR3 is CASSLTGFPNEKLFF. DNA of the CDR3: TGTGCCAGCAGCCTGACAGGGTTTCCTAATGAAAAACTGTTTTTT.

This clone occurred once. V usage is TRBV9 and J usage is TRBJ2-3; D unresolved. The V end lost 0 bases, the J end lost 0 bases, and 5 bases lay between the germline ends. The CDR3 spans 14 residues. Germline values: CDR1 SGDLS, CDR2 YYNGEE. DNA for the CDR3: TGTGCCAGCAGCGTAGATTGGAGCACAGATACGCAGTATTTT. This sequence encodes CASSVDWSTDTQYF. Supplemented by reference TRBV9 and TRBJ2-3, the full variable domain reads DSGVTQTPKHLITATGQRVTLRCSPRSGDLSVYWYQQSLDQGLQFLIQYYNGEERAKGNILERFSAQQFPDLHSELNLSSLELGDSALYFCASSVDWSTDTQYFGPGTRLTVL.

The chain joins TRBV7-8 to TRBJ2-1, with D perhaps TRBD2 (6 bases). Germline V CDR1 and CDR2: SGHVS, FQNEAQ. Between the trimmed V and J ends, which lost 2 bases and 4 bases, there was a span of 9 bases. The CDR3 runs 14 residues. The CDR3: CASSLSGGYNEQFF. The DNA for the CDR3 is TGTGCCAGCAGCTTAAGTGGAGGGTACAATGAGCAGTTCTTC.

The chain links TRBV30 to TRBJ2-7, with TRBD2 as a possible D gene (6 bases). CDR3 size: 16 residues. CDR1 GTSNPN and CDR2 SVGIG come from the germline V gene (reference sequence). V was shortened by 3 bases and J by 2 bases, with 20 bases between the two germline ends. CDR3 bases: TGTGCCTGGAGCCCGCGTTGGGGGAGGAGGCCCTACGAGCAGTACTTC. Protein: CAWSPRWGRRPYEQYF.

This sequence joins TRBV30 and TRBJ2-2, with no clear D. The CDR3 runs 12 residues. V was cut by 4 bases and J by 6 bases, with 9 bases left in between. Germline V gene sequence: CDR1 GTSNPN, CDR2 SVGIG (reference sequence). The CDR3, as DNA: TGTGCCTGGACGGAGACTTCCGGGGAGCTGTTTTTT. Translating gives CAWTETSGELFF.

This clone came up once. The chain uses TRBV29-1 and TRBJ2-1; 9 bases are a match to TRBD1. The germline V gene has CDR1 SQVTM and CDR2 ANQGSEA. The CDR3 extends over 14 amino acids. V shed 4 bases and J 5 bases; nucleotides not matched to a gene: 6. The CDR3 loop is CSVGGTGLDNEQFF. DNA for the CDR3: TGCAGCGTTGGCGGGACAGGGCTCGACAATGAGCAGTTCTTC.

This chain connects TRBV19 to TRBJ2-1; TRBD1 is a possible D gene (5 bases). CDR3 length: 19 amino acids. Per the germline V gene, CDR1 is LNHDA and CDR2 is SQIVND (reference sequence). Trimming took off 5 bases at V and 0 bases at J, with 23 bases between the two ends. CDR3 sequence: CASSSPFQGGSGSYNEQFF. DNA for the CDR3: TGTGCCAGTAGTTCCCCCTTCCAGGGCGGATCTGGCTCCTACAATGAGCAGTTCTTC.